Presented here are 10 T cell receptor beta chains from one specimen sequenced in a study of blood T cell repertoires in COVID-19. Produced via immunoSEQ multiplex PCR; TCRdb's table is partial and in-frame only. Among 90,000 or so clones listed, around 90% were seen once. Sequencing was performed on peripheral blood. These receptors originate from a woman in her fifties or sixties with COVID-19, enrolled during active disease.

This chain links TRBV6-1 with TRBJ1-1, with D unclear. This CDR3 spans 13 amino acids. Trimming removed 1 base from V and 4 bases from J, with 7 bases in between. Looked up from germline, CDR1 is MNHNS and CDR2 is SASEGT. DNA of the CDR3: TGTGCCAGCAGTGAAGTGGCAGGCACTGAAGCTTTCTTT. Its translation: CASSEVAGTEAFF.

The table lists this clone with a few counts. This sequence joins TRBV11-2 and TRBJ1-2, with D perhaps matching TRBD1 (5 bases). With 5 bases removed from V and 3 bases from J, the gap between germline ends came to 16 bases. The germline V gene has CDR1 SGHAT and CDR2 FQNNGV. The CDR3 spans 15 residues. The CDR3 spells CASSAPDTYYYGYTF. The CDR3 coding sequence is TGTGCCAGCAGCGCCCCGGACACATACTACTATGGCTACACCTTC.

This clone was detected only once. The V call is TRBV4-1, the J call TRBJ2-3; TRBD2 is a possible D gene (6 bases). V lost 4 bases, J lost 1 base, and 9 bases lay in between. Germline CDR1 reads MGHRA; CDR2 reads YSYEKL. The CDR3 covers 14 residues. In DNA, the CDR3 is TGCGCCAGCAGCCGTTTAGCGGGCACAGATACGCAGTATTTT. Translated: CASSRLAGTDTQYF.

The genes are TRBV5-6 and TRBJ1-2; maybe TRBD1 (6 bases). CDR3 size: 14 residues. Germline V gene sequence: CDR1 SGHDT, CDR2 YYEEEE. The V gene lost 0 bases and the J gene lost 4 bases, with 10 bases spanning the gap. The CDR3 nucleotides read TGTGCCAGCAGCTTGGCCCCAGGGGTCTATGGCTACACCTTC. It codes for CASSLAPGVYGYTF.

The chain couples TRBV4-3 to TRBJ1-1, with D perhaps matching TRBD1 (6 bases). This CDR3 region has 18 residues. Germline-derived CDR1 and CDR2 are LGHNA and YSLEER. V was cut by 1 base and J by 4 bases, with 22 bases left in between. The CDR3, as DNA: TGCGCCAGCAGCCAAGCCCGGGACATCCCCCAGAGGGGCACTGAAGCTTTCTTT. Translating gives CASSQARDIPQRGTEAFF.

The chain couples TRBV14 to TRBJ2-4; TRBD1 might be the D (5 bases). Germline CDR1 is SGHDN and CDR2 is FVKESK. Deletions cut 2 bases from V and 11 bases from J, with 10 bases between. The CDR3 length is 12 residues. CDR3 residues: CASSQQGLVQYF. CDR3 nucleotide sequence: TGTGCCAGCAGCCAACAGGGTCTTGTTCAGTACTTC.

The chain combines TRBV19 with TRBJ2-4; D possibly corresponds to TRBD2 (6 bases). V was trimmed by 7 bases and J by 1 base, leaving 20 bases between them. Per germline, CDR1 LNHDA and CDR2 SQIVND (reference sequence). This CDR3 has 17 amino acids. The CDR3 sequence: CASTSHRGDAAKNIQYF. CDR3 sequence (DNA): TGTGCCAGTACCTCGCATCGCGGGGACGCGGCCAAAAACATTCAGTACTTC.

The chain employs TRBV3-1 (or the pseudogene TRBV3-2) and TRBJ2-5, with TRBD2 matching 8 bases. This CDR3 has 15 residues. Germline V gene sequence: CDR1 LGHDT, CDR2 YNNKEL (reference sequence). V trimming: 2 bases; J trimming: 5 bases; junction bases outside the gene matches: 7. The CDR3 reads CASSQIGLALETQYF. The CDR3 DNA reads TGTGCCAGCAGCCAAATTGGACTAGCTTTGGAGACCCAGTACTTC.

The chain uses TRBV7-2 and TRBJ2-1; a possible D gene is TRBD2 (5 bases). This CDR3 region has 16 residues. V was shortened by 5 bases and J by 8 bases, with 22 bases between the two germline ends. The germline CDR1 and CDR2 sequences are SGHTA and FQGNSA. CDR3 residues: CASSIKSGTGGYEQFF. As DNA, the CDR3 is TGTGCCAGCAGCATAAAGAGCGGCACTGGTGGTTATGAGCAGTTCTTC.

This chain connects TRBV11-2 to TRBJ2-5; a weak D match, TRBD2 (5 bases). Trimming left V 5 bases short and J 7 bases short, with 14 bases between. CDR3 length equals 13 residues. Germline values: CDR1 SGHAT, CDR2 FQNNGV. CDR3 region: CASSPGRRGTQYF. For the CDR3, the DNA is TGTGCCAGCAGCCCTGGGAGACGGGGGACCCAGTACTTC.